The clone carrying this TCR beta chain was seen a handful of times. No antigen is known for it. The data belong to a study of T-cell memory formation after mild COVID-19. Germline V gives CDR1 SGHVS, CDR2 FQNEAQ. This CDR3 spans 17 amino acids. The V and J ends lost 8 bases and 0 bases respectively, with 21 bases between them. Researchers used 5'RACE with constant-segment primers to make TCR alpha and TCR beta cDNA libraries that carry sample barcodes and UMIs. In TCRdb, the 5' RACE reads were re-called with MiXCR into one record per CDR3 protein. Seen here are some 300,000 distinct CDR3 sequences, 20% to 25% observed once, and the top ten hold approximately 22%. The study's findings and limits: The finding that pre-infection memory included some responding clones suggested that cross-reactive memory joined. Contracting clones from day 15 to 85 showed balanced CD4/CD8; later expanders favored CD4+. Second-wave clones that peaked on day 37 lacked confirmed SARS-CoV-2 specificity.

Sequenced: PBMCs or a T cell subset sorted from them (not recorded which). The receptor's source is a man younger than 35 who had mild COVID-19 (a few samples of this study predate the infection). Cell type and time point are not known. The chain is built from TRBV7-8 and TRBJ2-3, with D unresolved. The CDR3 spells CASLSPDWTTSTDTQYF. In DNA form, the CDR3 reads TGTGCCAGCCTTAGTCCAGACTGGACCACTAGCACAGATACGCAGTATTTT.